A selection of T cell receptor beta chains follows, all from one sample in a study of T cell repertoires in cytomegalovirus infection. Each CDR3 protein is one row after TCRdb ran MiXCR on the reads. The sample contains 150,000 to 200,000 distinct CDR3 sequences, 17% of which appear only once. Material: CD8+ T cells from PBMCs. The receptors were sampled from a human donor in good health (CMV status not recorded). Some clones in this sample may be carry-over from other donors' samples. Each CDR3 is given with its conserved first and last residue. The D gene is left open where the match is weak. Clone sizes are given selectively: once, few, many, or a class where the clone is expanded.

TRBJ2-3 TRBV7-2 many . 15 CASSLAPALGDTQYF TGTGCCAGCAGCTTAGCTCCAGCGCTCGGGGATACGCAGTATTTT
TRBJ2-5 TRBV4-1 many . 13 CASSQAGEETQYF TGCGCCAGCAGCCAAGCGGGGGAAGAGACCCAGTACTTC
TRBJ1-2 TRBV9 few . 15 CASSPPPWRPYGYTF TGTGCCAGCAGCCCCCCCCCCTGGCGGCCCTATGGCTACACCTTC
TRBJ2-3 TRBV4-3 . . 14 CASSQDRGTDTQYF TGCGCCAGCAGCCAAGATCGGGGAACAGATACGCAGTATTTT
TRBJ2-3 TRBV7-8 few . 16 CASSLVGSGDTDTQYF TGTGCCAGCAGCTTAGTCGGCAGCGGAGACACAGATACGCAGTATTTT
TRBJ2-3 TRBV6-2/TRBV6-3 few . 14 CASSPYRSTDTQYF TGTGCCAGCAGTCCCTACAGGAGCACAGATACGCAGTATTTT
TRBJ2-7 TRBV19 few TRBD1 14 CASSIGQGSYEQYF TGTGCCAGTAGTATTGGACAGGGCTCCTACGAGCAGTACTTC
TRBJ2-7 TRBV29-1 few TRBD2 15 CSVEYGREGSYEQYF TGCAGCGTTGAGTATGGCCGGGAGGGGTCCTACGAGCAGTACTTC
TRBJ1-6 TRBV2 . . 11 CASTQGSPLHF TGTGCCAGCACCCAGGGTTCACCCCTCCACTTT
TRBJ2-5 TRBV7-9 few TRBD1 16 CASNLSDRVGGETQYF TGTGCCAGCAACTTATCGGACAGGGTCGGCGGAGAGACCCAGTACTTC
TRBJ2-3 TRBV7-2 few . 17 CAVSTLVGEKMIDTQYF TGTGCTGTTTCCACCTTAGTGGGGGAGAAAATGATAGATACGCAGTATTTT
TRBJ2-7 TRBV7-9 . TRBD1 14 CASSYLDRGHEQYF TGTGCCAGCAGCTACCTGGACAGGGGGCACGAGCAGTACTTC
TRBJ2-1 TRBV6-2/TRBV6-3 . . 19 CASSYFPRRSRSSYNEQFF TGTGCCAGCAGTTACTTTCCCCGACGTAGCCGGAGCTCCTACAATGAGCAGTTCTTC
TRBJ2-1 TRBV4-2 . . 12 CASSQDDIQQFF TGTGCCAGCAGCCAAGACGACATCCAGCAGTTCTTC
TRBJ2-7 TRBV28 . TRBD1 14 CASSLSPGGYEQYF TGTGCCAGCAGTTTAAGCCCAGGGGGTTATGAGCAGTACTTC
TRBJ2-1 TRBV7-9 . TRBD1 17 CASSGRAGQGAWDEQFF TGTGCCAGCAGCGGAAGAGCGGGACAGGGGGCCTGGGATGAGCAGTTCTTC
TRBJ1-5 TRBV23-1 . . 13 CASIPIYGQPQHF TGCGCCAGCATTCCGATCTACGGTCAGCCCCAGCATTTT
TRBJ1-5 TRBV27 . . 13 CASSLYGLQPQHF TGTGCCAGCAGTTTATATGGACTTCAGCCCCAGCATTTT
TRBJ2-3 TRBV19 . TRBD1 15 CASSSRDRDPDTQYF TGTGCCAGTAGTAGCCGGGACAGGGATCCAGATACGCAGTATTTT
TRBJ1-1 TRBV28 . . 13 CASGDLEGTEAFF TGTGCCAGCGGAGACCTCGAAGGCACTGAAGCTTTCTTT
TRBJ2-7 TRBV19 . TRBD2 16 CASSPRGSGRADEQYF TGTGCCAGTAGTCCCCGGGGGAGCGGGAGGGCCGACGAGCAGTACTTC
TRBJ2-2 TRBV18 few . 15 CASSPRPERTGELFF TGTGCCAGCTCACCACGGCCGGAAAGGACCGGGGAGCTGTTTTTT
TRBJ2-5 TRBV19 many . 13 CASSGTKQETQYF TGTGCCAGCAGCGGGACAAAACAAGAGACCCAGTACTTC
TRBJ2-7 TRBV7-9 few . 14 CASSRDGDSYEQYF TGTGCCAGCAGTAGGGACGGAGACTCCTACGAGCAGTACTTC
TRBJ2-7 TRBV7-8 . TRBD1 15 CASSLGAGGGYEQYF TGTGCCAGCAGCTTAGGGGCAGGGGGTGGCTACGAGCAGTACTTC
TRBJ2-4 TRBV7-8 once TRBD2 14 CASSTRGRKNRQYF TGTGCCAGCAGCACTCGCGGGAGGAAAAACAGGCAGTACTTC
TRBJ1-1 TRBV2 . . 12 CASRPPRAEAFF TGTGCCAGCAGGCCCCCGAGAGCTGAAGCTTTCTTT
TRBJ2-1 TRBV4-1 few . 13 CASSPPGTNEQFF TGCGCCAGCAGCCCCCCCGGCACAAACGAGCAGTTCTTC
TRBJ2-5 TRBV7-2 few . 14 CASSPEDWEETQYF TGTGCCAGCAGCCCCGAGGACTGGGAAGAGACCCAGTACTTC
TRBJ2-7 TRBV11-2 . . 12 CASSKKLNEQYF TGTGCCAGCAGCAAGAAACTGAACGAGCAGTACTTC
TRBJ2-1 TRBV12-3/TRBV12-4 . TRBD1 15 CASSLLGTGVNEQFF TGTGCCAGCAGCCTTTTGGGGACAGGTGTTAATGAGCAGTTCTTC
TRBJ2-7 TRBV6-5 . . 16 CASSYEGSISSYEQYF TGTGCCAGCAGTTACGAGGGGTCAATTAGTTCCTACGAGCAGTACTTC
TRBJ1-2 TRBV7-2 . . 15 CASSGAPTANYGYTF TGTGCCAGCAGCGGAGCCCCTACAGCTAACTATGGCTACACCTTC
TRBJ1-2 TRBV25-1 few . 15 CASSARVSGTQGYTF TGTGCCAGCAGTGCCCGGGTCTCCGGTACGCAGGGCTACACCTTC
TRBJ2-2 TRBV19 . . 14 CATPRYPNTGELFF TGTGCCACCCCCAGATACCCGAACACCGGGGAGCTGTTTTTT
TRBJ2-3 TRBV7-2 . TRBD2 20 CASSQRRASGGAASTDTQYF TGTGCCAGCAGCCAACGTCGCGCTAGCGGGGGGGCCGCGAGCACAGATACGCAGTATTTT
TRBJ2-2 TRBV7-9 few . 17 CASSSPLRGKNTGELFF TGTGCCAGCAGCTCCCCCTTAAGGGGGAAGAACACCGGGGAGCTGTTTTTT
TRBJ2-7 TRBV7-2 few . 15 CASSLSTDSSYEQYF TGTGCCAGCAGCCTCTCGACCGATAGCTCCTACGAGCAGTACTTC
TRBJ1-2 TRBV20-1 . . 14 CSAIDQLGDYGYTF TGCAGTGCCATTGACCAACTCGGCGACTATGGCTACACCTTC
TRBJ2-3 TRBV12-3/TRBV12-4 few . 15 CASRTYSESTDTQYF TGTGCCAGCAGAACCTATAGCGAGAGCACAGATACGCAGTATTTT
TRBJ1-5 TRBV15 few . 15 CATSRDGFSAEPQHF TGTGCCACCAGCAGAGATGGGTTTAGTGCTGAGCCCCAGCATTTT
TRBJ2-2 TRBV7-6 . . 14 CASRPFANTGELFF TGTGCCAGCAGACCCTTCGCGAACACCGGGGAGCTGTTTTTT
TRBJ1-1 TRBV19 . . 13 CASKRPMNTEAFF TGTGCCAGTAAGCGGCCTATGAACACTGAAGCTTTCTTT
TRBJ1-6 TRBV6-5 few TRBD1 14 CASSPGQGSSPLHF TGTGCCAGCAGCCCGGGACAGGGGAGTTCACCCCTCCACTTT
TRBJ2-5 TRBV10-3 . TRBD2 14 CAILAGATQETQYF TGTGCCATCTTAGCGGGGGCCACCCAAGAGACCCAGTACTTC
TRBJ1-2 TRBV7-9 once . 15 CASSPRQKSNYGYTF TGTGCCAGCAGCCCTCGACAGAAAAGTAACTATGGCTACACCTTC
TRBJ2-7 TRBV2 . TRBD1 15 CATPGSGQGGLEQYF TGTGCCACCCCAGGGTCGGGACAGGGGGGGCTCGAGCAGTACTTC
TRBJ1-1 TRBV7-9 . . 14 CASSLARRGTEAFF TGTGCCAGCAGCTTAGCGCGGCGGGGCACTGAAGCTTTCTTT
TRBJ1-5 TRBV28 few . 17 CASSFKAGEGENQPQHF TGTGCCAGCAGTTTTAAGGCAGGGGAAGGCGAAAATCAGCCCCAGCATTTT